These T cell receptor beta chains were read from a single sample in a study of blood T cell repertoires in COVID-19. Assay used: immunoSEQ multiplex PCR; TCRdb lists only in-frame clones, some missing. The sample holds some 72,000 clones, approximately 86% seen once. The sequencing input was peripheral blood. The receptors derive from a man aged 45-60 years with active or convalescent COVID-19. Both conserved end residues are part of each CDR3. The D gene is left open where the match is weak. Part of the rows lack a size; the others show once, few, many or a class for expanded clones.

>TRBV27|TRBD1|.|13|TRBJ1-5
TGTGCCAGCAGCGACAGGGGGCATCAGCCCCAGCATTTT
CASSDRGHQPQHF
>TRBV20-1|TRBD2|once|13|TRBJ2-1
TGCAGTGCTAGTCGGGACTACTACAATGAGCAGTTCTTC
CSASRDYYNEQFF
>TRBV6-5|.|.|14|TRBJ1-5
TGTGCCAGCAGTTATGATCCACAGGGAGAGCCCCAGCATTTT
CASSYDPQGEPQHF
>TRBV19|.|.|16|TRBJ1-5
TGTGCCAGTAGTATATCAAGGGGTGGGGACAACCAGCCCCAGCATTTT
CASSISRGGDNQPQHF
>TRBV10-3|.|.|14|TRBJ2-5
TGTGCCATCAGTGAGTCGATCGGCGGTGAGACCCAGTACTTC
CAISESIGGETQYF
>TRBV19|.|.|13|TRBJ1-4
TGTGCCAGTAGTGATCTAACAGGCGAAAAACTGTTTTTT
CASSDLTGEKLFF
>TRBV10-3|.|few|14|TRBJ1-2
TGTGCCATCAGTGCGCCGGAGGGAAACTATGGCTACACCTTC
CAISAPEGNYGYTF
>TRBV10-3|TRBD1|once|15|TRBJ2-7
TGTGCCATCAGTGAGTCGGTGACAGGGTACTACGAGCAGTACTTC
CAISESVTGYYEQYF
>TRBV2|TRBD1|.|15|TRBJ1-2
TGTGCCAGCAGTTCCGTTGACAGGGGCTCCTATGGCTACACCTTC
CASSSVDRGSYGYTF
>TRBV11-3|TRBD1|.|15|TRBJ2-7
TGTGCCAGCAGCTTTGGAACAGGGGGCTTGGACGAGCAGTACTTC
CASSFGTGGLDEQYF
>TRBV30|.|.|14|TRBJ2-1
TGTGCCTGGGTCTCCAGCGGGCCTTACAATGAGCAGTTCTTC
CAWVSSGPYNEQFF
>TRBV18|TRBD1|.|17|TRBJ2-6
TGTGCCAGCTCACCTGGACAGGGGGAACCTGGGGCCAACGTCCTGACTTTC
CASSPGQGEPGANVLTF
>TRBV29-1|TRBD1|once|15|TRBJ1-2
TGCAGCGTTGAAAGTTTATTGCAGGGGGCGCATGGCTACACCTTC
CSVESLLQGAHGYTF
>TRBV2|.|.|13|TRBJ1-5
TGTGCCAGCAGAGGTGGGCCCAATCAGCCCCAGCATTTT
CASRGGPNQPQHF
>TRBV9|.|.|13|TRBJ2-1
TGTGCCAGCGATACTGGGGGGAATGATGAGCAGTTCTTC
CASDTGGNDEQFF
>TRBV27|.|.|15|TRBJ1-5
TGTGCCAGCAGTTTCGGACAGAGTAGCAATCAGCCCCAGCATTTT
CASSFGQSSNQPQHF
>TRBV2|.|once|15|TRBJ1-6
TGTGCCAGCAGACAACAGAGACAGGAGAATTCACCCCTCCACTTT
CASRQQRQENSPLHF
>TRBV9|TRBD2|.|12|TRBJ2-7
TGTGCCAGCAGCTCGGGGGAGGGCGAGCAGTACTTC
CASSSGEGEQYF
>TRBV15|TRBD1|.|13|TRBJ1-4
TGTGCCACCAGCGGGACAGGGGGCGAAAAACTGTTTTTT
CATSGTGGEKLFF
>TRBV29-1|TRBD1|.|13|TRBJ1-1
TGCAGCGTTCAGTGGAGGGGGCTCACTGAAGCTTTCTTT
CSVQWRGLTEAFF
>TRBV15|.|.|14|TRBJ1-4
TGTGCCACCAGCGGGGGGGGATATAATGAAAAACTGTTTTTT
CATSGGGYNEKLFF
>TRBV10-2|.|.|12|TRBJ2-1
TGCGCCAGCAGCTCCGTATACAATGAGCAGTTCTTC
CASSSVYNEQFF
>TRBV5-1|.|once|15|TRBJ2-5
TGCGCCAGCAGCCGGACTCCCGAAGGGATGGAGACCCAGTACTTC
CASSRTPEGMETQYF
>TRBV5-4|TRBD2|.|15|TRBJ2-3
TGTGCCAGCAGGGTAGCGGGGGGGAGCACAGATACGCAGTATTTT
CASRVAGGSTDTQYF
>TRBV2|TRBD2|.|14|TRBJ2-1
TGTGCCAGCAGACTAGCGGGGGGGAGAAATGAGCAGTTCTTC
CASRLAGGRNEQFF
>TRBV7-9|.|.|15|TRBJ1-2
TGTGCCAGCAGCTTAGAGGGCAGGGGAGCTTATGGCTACACCTTC
CASSLEGRGAYGYTF
>TRBV5-4|.|.|14|TRBJ1-1
TGTGCCAGCAGCCCAGAGGGAGGGTGGTCTGAAGCTTTCTTT
CASSPEGGWSEAFF
>TRBV28|.|.|14|TRBJ2-2
TGTGCCAGCAGTTTTCTCCAGGGGACCGGGGAGCTGTTTTTT
CASSFLQGTGELFF
>TRBV5-4|.|.|14|TRBJ1-1
TGTGCCAGCAGCTCGCAACAGGGAAACACTGAAGCTTTCTTT
CASSSQQGNTEAFF
>TRBV4-3|.|.|15|TRBJ2-5
TGCGCCAGCAGCCAGAACAGGGCCCAGGGGGAGACCCAGTACTTC
CASSQNRAQGETQYF
>TRBV2|.|.|12|TRBJ1-1
TGTGCCAGCAGCCCTCAGGACACTGAAGCTTTCTTT
CASSPQDTEAFF
>TRBV9|.|.|14|TRBJ1-2
TGTGCCAGCAGTCCGGGGGAATTCGGAGCTGGCTACACCTTC
CASSPGEFGAGYTF
>TRBV4-1|.|.|16|TRBJ1-4
TGCGCCAGCAGCCAAGATGGAACAGGCCTTAATGAAAAACTGTTTTTT
CASSQDGTGLNEKLFF
>TRBV28|.|.|14|TRBJ1-2
TGTGCCAGCAGTACATATACAGGGTTAGGTGGCTACACCTTC
CASSTYTGLGGYTF
>TRBV6-5|.|once|14|TRBJ1-5
TGTGCCAGCAGTCAGGACAGATTCAATCAGCCCCAGCATTTT
CASSQDRFNQPQHF
>TRBV19|.|.|14|TRBJ1-3
TGTGCCAGTACTATAGCAGGGACTGGAAACACCATATATTTT
CASTIAGTGNTIYF
>TRBV7-9|.|.|15|TRBJ1-2
TGTGCCAGCAGCTTAGGGGAGGGTCCCTTCTATGGCTACACCTTC
CASSLGEGPFYGYTF
>TRBV12-3/TRBV12-4|.|.|13|TRBJ1-1
TGTGCCAGTACCAGGGGTGGGGGAACTGAAGCTTTCTTT
CASTRGGGTEAFF
>TRBV19|.|.|17|TRBJ1-5
TGTGCCAGTAAGCTGTCCGGGGAGCGGTATAGCAATCAGCCCCAGCATTTT
CASKLSGERYSNQPQHF
>TRBV2|.|.|14|TRBJ2-3
TGTGCCAGCAGTGTTGGCCCCGAGGCAGATACGCAGTATTTT
CASSVGPEADTQYF
>TRBV11-2|TRBD2|.|14|TRBJ2-1
TGTGCCAGCAGGGGACTAGCGGGGGGGGATGAGCAGTTCTTC
CASRGLAGGDEQFF
>TRBV6-5|TRBD1|.|14|TRBJ2-2
TGTGCCAGCAGTAGGCCAGGGGGCACCGGGGAGCTGTTTTTT
CASSRPGGTGELFF
>TRBV7-9|.|.|13|TRBJ1-1
TGTGCCAGTCTAGAGATCTCCGACACTGAAGCTTTCTTT
CASLEISDTEAFF
>TRBV4-1|TRBD1|few|15|TRBJ1-2
TGCGCCAGCAGCCAAGAGACAGGGGGCGTCTATGGCTACACCTTC
CASSQETGGVYGYTF
>TRBV30|TRBD1|once|15|TRBJ1-4
TGTGCCTGGGCCGGGACAGCGACAACTAATGAAAAACTGTTTTTT
CAWAGTATTNEKLFF
>TRBV28|TRBD1|.|15|TRBJ1-2
TGTGCCAGCAGTCCGGGGGGACAGGGGAACTATGGCTACACCTTC
CASSPGGQGNYGYTF
>TRBV28|TRBD2|.|13|TRBJ2-1
TGTGCCAGCAGTTTGGGGAGGGGCTTCGGGGAGTTCTTC
CASSLGRGFGEFF
>TRBV10-2|TRBD2|.|15|TRBJ2-3
TGCGCCAGCAGCCCCCGGCGGGGGTACACAGATACGCAGTATTTT
CASSPRRGYTDTQYF
>TRBV6-5|TRBD1|.|15|TRBJ1-4
TGTGCCAGCAGTTACTCGACAGGGGAAGAGGAAAAACTGTTTTTT
CASSYSTGEEEKLFF
>TRBV3-1/TRBV3-2|TRBD2|.|12|TRBJ2-1
TGTGCCAGCAGCGCTCGGGGGGGCGAGCAGTTCTTC
CASSARGGEQFF
>TRBV6-5|.|.|16|TRBJ1-6
TGTGCCAGCAGTTACTCTCCGACAGTAAATAATTCACCCCTCCACTTT
CASSYSPTVNNSPLHF
>TRBV25-1|TRBD1|.|15|TRBJ2-2
TGTGCCAGCAGTGTTGACAGGGTGGTCCCCGGGGAGCTGTTTTTT
CASSVDRVVPGELFF
>TRBV10-3|.|few|14|TRBJ1-3
TGTGCCATCAGTGAGTCAGGGGCTGGAAACACCATATATTTT
CAISESGAGNTIYF
>TRBV18|TRBD2|.|14|TRBJ2-3
TGTGCCAGCTCACCGACTAGCGGGGAAGATACGCAGTATTTT
CASSPTSGEDTQYF
>TRBV7-2|.|.|14|TRBJ1-3
TGTGCCAGCAGCTTAGCGCGGGGTGGAAACACCATATATTTT
CASSLARGGNTIYF
>TRBV5-4|TRBD1|.|16|TRBJ2-2
TGTGCCAGCAGCTTCTACAGGGGGCGGAACACCGGGGAGCTGTTTTTT
CASSFYRGRNTGELFF
>TRBV7-9|.|once|12|TRBJ2-3
TGTGCCAGCAGCTTAGAAGACAACACGCAGTATTTT
CASSLEDNTQYF